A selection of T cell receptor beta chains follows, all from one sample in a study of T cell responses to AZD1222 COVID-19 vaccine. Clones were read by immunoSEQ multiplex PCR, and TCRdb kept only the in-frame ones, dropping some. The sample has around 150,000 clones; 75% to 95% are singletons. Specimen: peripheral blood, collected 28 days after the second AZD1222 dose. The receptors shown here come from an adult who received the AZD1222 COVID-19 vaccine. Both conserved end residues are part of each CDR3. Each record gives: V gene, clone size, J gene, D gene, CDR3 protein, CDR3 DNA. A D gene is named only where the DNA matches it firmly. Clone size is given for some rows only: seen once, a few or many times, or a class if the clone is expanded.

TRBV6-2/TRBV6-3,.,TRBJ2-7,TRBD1,CASSYPGTGGPLGEQYF,TGTGCCAGCAGTTACCCGGGGACAGGGGGCCCATTGGGCGAGCAGTACTTC
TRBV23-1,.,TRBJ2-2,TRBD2,CASSWESGRAHTGELFF,TGCGCCAGCAGTTGGGAGAGCGGGAGGGCCCACACCGGGGAGCTGTTTTTT
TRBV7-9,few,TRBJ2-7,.,CASSLDSNYEQYF,TGTGCCAGCAGCCTCGATTCGAACTACGAGCAGTACTTC
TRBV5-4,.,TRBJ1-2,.,CASSLGGGYTF,TGTGCCAGCAGCTTGGGGGGCGGCTACACCTTC
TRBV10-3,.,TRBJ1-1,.,CAISESLRVGTEAFF,TGTGCCATCAGTGAGTCCCTCCGGGTAGGCACTGAAGCTTTCTTT
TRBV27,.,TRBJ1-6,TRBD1,CASSSGFGTGYSPLHF,TGTGCCAGCAGTAGCGGTTTTGGGACAGGGTATTCACCCCTCCACTTT
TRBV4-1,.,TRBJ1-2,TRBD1,CASSQVAGGYGYTF,TGCGCCAGCAGCCAAGTGGCAGGGGGCTATGGCTACACCTTC
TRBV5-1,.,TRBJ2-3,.,CASSTWLAPNTDTQYF,TGCGCCAGCAGCACTTGGCTAGCCCCGAACACAGATACGCAGTATTTT
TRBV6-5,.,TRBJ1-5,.,CASSYSGSNQPQHF,TGTGCCAGCAGTTACTCTGGGAGCAATCAGCCCCAGCATTTT
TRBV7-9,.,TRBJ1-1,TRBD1,CASSPGQITGVEDTEAFF,TGTGCCAGCAGCCCAGGGCAAATAACAGGGGTTGAGGACACTGAAGCTTTCTTT
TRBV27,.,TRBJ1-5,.,CASSSRQSPGQPQHF,TGTGCCAGCAGTTCACGACAGTCTCCAGGGCAGCCCCAGCATTTT
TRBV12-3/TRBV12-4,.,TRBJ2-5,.,CASSLSETQYF,TGTGCCAGCAGTTTAAGTGAGACCCAGTACTTC
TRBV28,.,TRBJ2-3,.,CASIKGEYSTDTQYF,TGTGCCAGCATTAAGGGGGAATACAGCACAGATACGCAGTATTTT
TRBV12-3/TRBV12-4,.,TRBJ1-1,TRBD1,CASSPGQGNEAFF,TGTGCCAGCAGTCCGGGACAGGGGAATGAAGCTTTCTTT
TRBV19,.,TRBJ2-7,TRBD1,CASSRDSAYEQYF,TGTGCCAGTAGTAGGGACAGTGCCTACGAGCAGTACTTC
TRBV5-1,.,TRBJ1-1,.,CASRSGTNTEAFF,TGCGCCAGCAGGTCAGGAACGAACACTGAAGCTTTCTTT
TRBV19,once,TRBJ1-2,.,CASSPNAGREFGYTF,TGTGCCAGTAGTCCAAATGCAGGCCGGGAGTTCGGCTACACCTTC
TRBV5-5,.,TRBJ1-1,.,CASSLGQIMNTEAFF,TGTGCCAGCAGCTTGGGTCAGATCATGAACACTGAAGCTTTCTTT
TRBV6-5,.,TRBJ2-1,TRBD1,CASTGAGGGQFF,TGTGCCAGCACCGGGGCAGGGGGCGGGCAGTTCTTC
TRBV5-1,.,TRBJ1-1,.,CASSLTTGPETEAFF,TGCGCCAGCAGCTTGACGACGGGGCCCGAAACTGAAGCTTTCTTT
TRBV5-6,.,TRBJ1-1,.,CASSEGLREAFF,TGTGCCAGCAGCGAGGGACTTCGGGAAGCTTTCTTT
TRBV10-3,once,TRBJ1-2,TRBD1,CAIRGDSANYGYTF,TGTGCCATCAGGGGGGACAGCGCTAACTATGGCTACACCTTC
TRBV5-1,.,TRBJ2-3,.,CASSPGQPSTDTQYF,TGCGCCAGCAGCCCAGGACAGCCTAGCACAGATACGCAGTATTTT
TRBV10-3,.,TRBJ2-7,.,CATRSGQGPDEQYF,TGTGCCACGCGTAGCGGTCAGGGGCCCGACGAGCAGTACTTC
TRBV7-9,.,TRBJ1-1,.,CASSRRQAQHANTEAFF,TGTGCCAGCAGCCGCAGACAGGCTCAACACGCGAACACTGAAGCTTTCTTT
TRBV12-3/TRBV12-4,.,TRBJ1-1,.,CASSLSAPTEAFF,TGTGCCAGCAGTTTGTCAGCCCCCACTGAAGCTTTCTTT
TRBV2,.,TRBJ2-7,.,CASSGQGNYEQYF,TGTGCCAGCAGTGGGCAGGGGAACTACGAGCAGTACTTC
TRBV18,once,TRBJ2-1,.,CASSPRDGNEQFF,TGTGCCAGCTCACCACGGGACGGCAATGAGCAGTTCTTC
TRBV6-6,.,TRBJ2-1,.,CASSFGPPRNEQFF,TGTGCCAGCAGTTTCGGGCCCCCGAGGAATGAGCAGTTCTTC
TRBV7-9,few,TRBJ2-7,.,CASSLGGPAGSYEQYF,TGTGCCAGCAGCTTAGGCGGCCCCGCCGGATCCTACGAGCAGTACTTC
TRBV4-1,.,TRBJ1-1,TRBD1,CASSPGQGQNTEAFF,TGCGCCAGCAGCCCTGGACAGGGGCAGAACACTGAAGCTTTCTTT
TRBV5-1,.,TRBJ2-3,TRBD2,CASSVAGEDTQYF,TGCGCCAGCAGCGTAGCGGGAGAGGATACGCAGTATTTT
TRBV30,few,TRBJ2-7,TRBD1,CAWSTGTGSYEQYF,TGTGCCTGGAGTACCGGGACAGGGAGCTACGAGCAGTACTTC
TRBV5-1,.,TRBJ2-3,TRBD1,CASSLDRGDTQYF,TGCGCCAGCAGCTTGGACAGGGGAGATACGCAGTATTTT
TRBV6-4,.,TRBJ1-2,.,CASSDGEGDGYTF,TGTGCCAGCAGTGACGGAGAGGGGGATGGCTACACCTTC
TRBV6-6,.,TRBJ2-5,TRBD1,CASSDRGETQYF,TGTGCCAGCAGTGACAGGGGAGAGACCCAGTACTTC
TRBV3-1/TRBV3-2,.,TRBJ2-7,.,CASSSGYPYEQYF,TGTGCCAGCAGCTCAGGGTATCCCTACGAGCAGTACTTC
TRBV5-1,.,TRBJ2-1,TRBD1,CASSLQGAGLYNEQFF,TGCGCCAGCAGCTTGCAGGGGGCCGGTCTCTACAATGAGCAGTTCTTC
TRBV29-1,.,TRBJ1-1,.,CTARGINTEAFF,TGCACCGCTAGGGGGATTAACACTGAAGCTTTCTTT
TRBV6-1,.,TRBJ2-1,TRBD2,CASSEGTSGTKFYNEQFF,TGTGCCAGCAGTGAGGGGACTAGCGGAACCAAATTCTACAATGAGCAGTTCTTC
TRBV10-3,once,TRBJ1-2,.,CAITGGDYGYTF,TGTGCCATCACGGGGGGCGACTATGGCTACACCTTC
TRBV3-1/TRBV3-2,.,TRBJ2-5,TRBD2,CASRVAGGPQTQYF,TGTGCCAGCAGGGTAGCGGGAGGGCCGCAGACCCAGTACTTC
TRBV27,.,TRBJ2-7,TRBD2,CASSLGLAGAAYEQYF,TGTGCCAGCAGTTTAGGTCTAGCGGGAGCCGCCTACGAGCAGTACTTC
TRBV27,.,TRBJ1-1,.,CASSFRGGSTEAFF,TGTGCCAGCAGTTTCCGCGGTGGGAGCACTGAAGCTTTCTTT
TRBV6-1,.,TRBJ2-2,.,CASSEFANTGELFF,TGTGCCAGCAGTGAATTTGCCAACACCGGGGAGCTGTTTTTT
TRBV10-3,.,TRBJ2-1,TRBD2,CAIRTSGRINEQFF,TGTGCCATCAGGACTAGCGGGAGGATTAATGAGCAGTTCTTC
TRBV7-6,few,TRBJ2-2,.,CASSSLVEAGELFF,TGTGCCAGCAGCTCCCTCGTCGAGGCCGGGGAGCTGTTTTTT
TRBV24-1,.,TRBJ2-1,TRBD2,CATSVSTGTSGANEQFF,TGTGCCACCAGCGTCTCTACGGGGACTAGCGGGGCCAATGAGCAGTTCTTC
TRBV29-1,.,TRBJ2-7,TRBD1,CSVEGDRSSYEQYF,TGCAGCGTTGAGGGGGACAGGAGCTCCTACGAGCAGTACTTC
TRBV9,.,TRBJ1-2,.,CASSVVAQGAIDYGYTF,TGTGCCAGCAGCGTAGTTGCCCAAGGGGCGATTGACTATGGCTACACCTTC
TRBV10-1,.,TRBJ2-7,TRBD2,CASSESGSSYEQYF,TGCGCCAGCAGTGAAAGCGGGAGCTCCTACGAGCAGTACTTC
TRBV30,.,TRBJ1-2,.,CAWNRGAGYTF,TGTGCCTGGAATCGGGGGGCGGGCTACACCTTC
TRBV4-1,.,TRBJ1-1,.,CASSQEGFTANTEAFF,TGCGCCAGCAGCCAAGAGGGGTTTACAGCGAACACTGAAGCTTTCTTT
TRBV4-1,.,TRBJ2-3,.,CASSQDWVFTDTQYF,TGCGCCAGCAGCCAAGATTGGGTATTCACAGATACGCAGTATTTT
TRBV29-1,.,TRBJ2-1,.,CSVLDWNEQFF,TGCAGCGTCCTGGACTGGAATGAGCAGTTCTTC
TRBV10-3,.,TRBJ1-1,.,CAIKMGDTEAFF,TGTGCCATCAAAATGGGCGACACTGAAGCTTTCTTT
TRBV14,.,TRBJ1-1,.,CASSQVRGIGTEAFF,TGTGCCAGCAGCCAAGTTCGGGGGATAGGTACTGAAGCTTTCTTT